This T cell receptor (beta chain) emerged from a study of metastatic and nonmetastatic thyroid tumors. As for the study in general: The study looked at repertoires side by side in blood and in tumor or nodule tissue from malignant and benign thyroid patients.

In this sample, this clone turned up many times. Its antigen is not identified. V shed 0 bases and J shed 3 bases, with 10 bases lying between them. This CDR3 region has 14 residues. CDR1 and CDR2 from the germline V gene are SGHRS and YFSETQ. Each patient went into thyroid surgery without having received any treatment. Regarding the study as a whole: A significant increase in TCR beta diversity was reportedly seen in malignant thyroid tumors relative to benign nodules, in blood and tumor.

In the original processing: To classify distant metastasis in papillary thyroid cancer, a model was built from CDR3 differences across clinicopathological groups. TCRdb re-analyzed the PCR reads using MiXCR. TCRdb, rather than the study authors, made the V and J calls. The data show about 22,000 clones, 36% seen once. The TCR originated in a male donor with papillary thyroid cancer or a benign thyroid nodule (not recorded which). Some clones in this sample may be carry-over from other donors' samples. This chain connects TRBV5-1 to TRBJ2-7; D unresolved. The sample was blood. CDR3 sequence reads: CASSLEGFGYEQYF. The CDR3 DNA is TGCGCCAGCAGCTTGGAAGGGTTCGGCTACGAGCAGTACTTC.